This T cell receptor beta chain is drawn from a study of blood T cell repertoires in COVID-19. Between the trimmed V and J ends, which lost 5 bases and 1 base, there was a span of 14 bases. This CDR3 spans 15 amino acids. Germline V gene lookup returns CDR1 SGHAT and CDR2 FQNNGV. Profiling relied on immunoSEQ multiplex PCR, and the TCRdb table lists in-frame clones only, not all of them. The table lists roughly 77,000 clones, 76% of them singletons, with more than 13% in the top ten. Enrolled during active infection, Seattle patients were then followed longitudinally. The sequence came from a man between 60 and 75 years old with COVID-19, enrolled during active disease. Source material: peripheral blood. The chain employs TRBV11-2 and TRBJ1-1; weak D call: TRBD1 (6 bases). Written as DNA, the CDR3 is TGTGCCAGCAGCCCTACTCAGGGGAGGAACACTGAAGCTTTCTTT. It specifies CASSPTQGRNTEAFF.